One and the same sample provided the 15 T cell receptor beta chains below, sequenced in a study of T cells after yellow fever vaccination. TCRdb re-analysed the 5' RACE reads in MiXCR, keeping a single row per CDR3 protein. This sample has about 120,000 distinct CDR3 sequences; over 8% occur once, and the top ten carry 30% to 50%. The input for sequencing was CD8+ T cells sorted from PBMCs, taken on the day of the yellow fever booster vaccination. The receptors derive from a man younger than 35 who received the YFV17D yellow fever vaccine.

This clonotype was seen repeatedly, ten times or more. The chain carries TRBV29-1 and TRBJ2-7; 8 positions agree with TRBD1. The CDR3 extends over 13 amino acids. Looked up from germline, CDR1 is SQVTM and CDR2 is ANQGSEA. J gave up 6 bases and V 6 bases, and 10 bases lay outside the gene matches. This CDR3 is CSVGQGVIGEQYF. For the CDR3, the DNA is TGCAGCGTCGGACAGGGTGTCATCGGCGAGCAGTACTTC.

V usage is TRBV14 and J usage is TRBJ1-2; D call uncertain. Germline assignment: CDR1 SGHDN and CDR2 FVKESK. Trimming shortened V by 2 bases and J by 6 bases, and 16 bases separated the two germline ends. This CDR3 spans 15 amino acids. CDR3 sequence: CASSQFPGATNGYTF. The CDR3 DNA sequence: TGTGCCAGCAGCCAATTCCCGGGAGCCACCAATGGCTACACCTTC.

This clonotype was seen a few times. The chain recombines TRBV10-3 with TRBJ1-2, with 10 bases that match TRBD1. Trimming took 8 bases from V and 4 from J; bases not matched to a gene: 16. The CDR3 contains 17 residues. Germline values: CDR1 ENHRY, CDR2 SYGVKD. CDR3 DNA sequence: TGTGCCATCCCCCGGGTCAGGGACAGGGGAGAATTCTATGGCTACACCTTC. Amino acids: CAIPRVRDRGEFYGYTF.

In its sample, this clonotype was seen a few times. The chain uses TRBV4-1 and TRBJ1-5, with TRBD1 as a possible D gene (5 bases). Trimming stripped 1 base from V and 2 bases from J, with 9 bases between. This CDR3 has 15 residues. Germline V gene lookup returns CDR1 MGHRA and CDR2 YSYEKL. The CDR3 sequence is CASSQGQGGNQPQHF. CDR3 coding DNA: TGCGCCAGCAGCCAAGGCCAGGGCGGCAATCAGCCCCAGCATTTT.

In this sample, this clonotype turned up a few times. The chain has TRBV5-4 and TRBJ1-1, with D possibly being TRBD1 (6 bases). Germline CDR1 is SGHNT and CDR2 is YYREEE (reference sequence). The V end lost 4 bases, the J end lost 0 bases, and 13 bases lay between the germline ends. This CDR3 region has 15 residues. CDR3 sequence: CASSPGWTVNTEAFF. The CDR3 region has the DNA TGTGCCAGCAGCCCGGGATGGACAGTGAACACTGAAGCTTTCTTT.

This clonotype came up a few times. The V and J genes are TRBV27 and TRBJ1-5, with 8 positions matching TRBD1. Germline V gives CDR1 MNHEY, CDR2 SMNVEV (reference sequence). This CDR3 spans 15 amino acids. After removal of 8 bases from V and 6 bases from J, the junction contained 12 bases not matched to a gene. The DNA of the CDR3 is TGTGCCAGCGCAAAGGGGCAGGGGGCGGTTCAGCCCCAGCATTTT. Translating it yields CASAKGQGAVQPQHF.

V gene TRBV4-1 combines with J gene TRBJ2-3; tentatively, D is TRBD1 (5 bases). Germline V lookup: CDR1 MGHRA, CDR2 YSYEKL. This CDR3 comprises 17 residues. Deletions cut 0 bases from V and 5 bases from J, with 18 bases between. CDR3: CASSQDPQGGILDTQYF. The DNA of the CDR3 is TGCGCCAGCAGCCAAGATCCGCAGGGCGGTATATTAGATACGCAGTATTTT.

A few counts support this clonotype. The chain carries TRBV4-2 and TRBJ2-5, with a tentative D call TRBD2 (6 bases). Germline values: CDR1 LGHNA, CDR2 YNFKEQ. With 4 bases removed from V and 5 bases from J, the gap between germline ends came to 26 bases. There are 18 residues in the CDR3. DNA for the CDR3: TGTGCCAGCAGCCCCGGAGACGACTCGGGACTGCCCGGGGAGACCCAGTACTTC. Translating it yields CASSPGDDSGLPGETQYF.

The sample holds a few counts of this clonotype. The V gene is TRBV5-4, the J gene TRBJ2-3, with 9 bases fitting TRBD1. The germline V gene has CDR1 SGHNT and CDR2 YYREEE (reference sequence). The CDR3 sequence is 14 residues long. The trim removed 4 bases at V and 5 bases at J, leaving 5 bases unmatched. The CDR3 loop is CASSIRDREDTQYF. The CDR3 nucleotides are TGTGCCAGCAGCATCCGGGACAGGGAAGATACGCAGTATTTT.

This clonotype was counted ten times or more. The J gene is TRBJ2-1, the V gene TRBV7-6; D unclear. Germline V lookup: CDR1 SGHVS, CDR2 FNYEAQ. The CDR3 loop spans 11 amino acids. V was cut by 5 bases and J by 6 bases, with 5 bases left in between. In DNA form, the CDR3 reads TGTGCCAGCAGCCTATTCAATGAGCAGTTCTTC. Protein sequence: CASSLFNEQFF.

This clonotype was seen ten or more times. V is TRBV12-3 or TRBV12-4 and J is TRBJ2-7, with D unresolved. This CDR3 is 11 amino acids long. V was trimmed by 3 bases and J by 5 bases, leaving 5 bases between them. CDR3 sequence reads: CASSFLDEQYF. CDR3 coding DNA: TGTGCCAGCAGTTTTTTGGACGAGCAGTACTTC.

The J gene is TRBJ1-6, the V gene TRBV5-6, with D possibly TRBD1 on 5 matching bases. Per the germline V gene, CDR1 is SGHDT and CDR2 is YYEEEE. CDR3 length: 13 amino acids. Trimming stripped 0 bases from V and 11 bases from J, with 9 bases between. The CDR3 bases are TGTGCCAGCAGCTTGGCGGGGGGTGCACCCCTCCACTTT. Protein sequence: CASSLAGGAPLHF.

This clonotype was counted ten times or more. CDR3 sequence (DNA): TGTGCCAGCAGCTCTAGGACAGCGTCAACTGAAGCTTTCTTT. Translation: CASSSRTASTEAFF. The chain uses TRBV11-2 and TRBJ1-1; possibly TRBD1 for D (6 bases). Germline loops: CDR1 SGHAT, CDR2 FQNNGV. The CDR3 is made up of 14 amino acids. Trimming removed 4 bases at V and 5 bases at J, with 14 bases between.

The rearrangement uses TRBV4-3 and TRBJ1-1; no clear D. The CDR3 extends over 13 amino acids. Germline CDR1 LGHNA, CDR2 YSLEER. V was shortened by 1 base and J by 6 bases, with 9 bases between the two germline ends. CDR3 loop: CASSQGKAAEAFF. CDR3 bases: TGCGCCAGCAGCCAAGGAAAGGCAGCTGAAGCTTTCTTT.

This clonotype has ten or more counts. The CDR3 region has the DNA TGTGCCAGCAGCCAAGGCCTAGGAAATCAGCCCCAGCATTTT. This gives the protein CASSQGLGNQPQHF. The rearrangement uses TRBV4-2 and TRBJ1-5; D is ambiguous. V lost 1 base and J lost 4, with 8 bases in between. This CDR3 is 14 amino acids long. Germline CDR1 and CDR2: LGHNA and YNFKEQ.